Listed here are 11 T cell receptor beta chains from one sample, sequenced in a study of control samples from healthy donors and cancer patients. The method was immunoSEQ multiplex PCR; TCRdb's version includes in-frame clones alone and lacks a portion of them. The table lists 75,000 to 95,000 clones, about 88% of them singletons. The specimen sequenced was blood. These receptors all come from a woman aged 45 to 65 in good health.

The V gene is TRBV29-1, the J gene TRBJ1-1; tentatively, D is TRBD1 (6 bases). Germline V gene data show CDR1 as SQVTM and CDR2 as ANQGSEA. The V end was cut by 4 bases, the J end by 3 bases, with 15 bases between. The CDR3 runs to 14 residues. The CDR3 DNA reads TGCAGCGTTGTATCGGTGGGACAATACACTGAAGCTTTCTTT. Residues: CSVVSVGQYTEAFF.

The CDR3 reads CASKRATATDTQYF. The CDR3 nucleotides are TGTGCCAGCAAAAGAGCGACGGCCACAGATACGCAGTATTTT. The chain joins TRBV6-5 to TRBJ2-3, with D hard to call. Germline CDR1 MNHEY, CDR2 SVGAGI. This CDR3 has 14 amino acids. Deletions cut 7 bases from V and 2 bases from J, with 13 bases between.

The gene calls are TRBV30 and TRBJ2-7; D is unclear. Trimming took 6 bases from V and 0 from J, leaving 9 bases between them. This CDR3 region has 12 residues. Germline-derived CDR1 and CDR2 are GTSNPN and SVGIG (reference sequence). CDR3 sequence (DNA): TGTGCCTGCAGGAGATCCTCCTACGAGCAGTACTTC. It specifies CACRRSSYEQYF.

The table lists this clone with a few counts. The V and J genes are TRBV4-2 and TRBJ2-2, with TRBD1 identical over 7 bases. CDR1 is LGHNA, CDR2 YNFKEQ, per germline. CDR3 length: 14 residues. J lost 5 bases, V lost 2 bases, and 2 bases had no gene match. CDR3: CASSQPQGTGELFF. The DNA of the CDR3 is TGTGCCAGCAGCCAACCACAGGGGACCGGGGAGCTGTTTTTT.

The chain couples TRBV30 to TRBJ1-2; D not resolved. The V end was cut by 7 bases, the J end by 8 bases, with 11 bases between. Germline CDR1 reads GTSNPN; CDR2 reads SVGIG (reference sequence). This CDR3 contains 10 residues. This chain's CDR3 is CAFLMGGYTF. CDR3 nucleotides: TGTGCCTTCTTAATGGGAGGCTACACCTTC.

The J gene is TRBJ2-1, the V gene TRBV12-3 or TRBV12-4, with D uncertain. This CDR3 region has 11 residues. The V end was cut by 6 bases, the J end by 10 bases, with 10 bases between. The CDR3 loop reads CASSPAREQFF. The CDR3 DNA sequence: TGTGCCAGCAGCCCAGCTCGAGAGCAGTTCTTC.

CDR3 bases: TGTGCCATCAGTGGGAGGACAGGGGGTCGAAAGGACACTGAAGCTTTCTTT. This sequence encodes CAISGRTGGRKDTEAFF. This chain joins TRBV10-3 and TRBJ1-1; 10 bases map to TRBD1. The CDR3 is 17 amino acids. The V gene end was trimmed by 4 bases and the J gene end by 3 bases; junction bases not matched to a gene: 11. Germline CDR1 is ENHRY and CDR2 is SYGVKD.

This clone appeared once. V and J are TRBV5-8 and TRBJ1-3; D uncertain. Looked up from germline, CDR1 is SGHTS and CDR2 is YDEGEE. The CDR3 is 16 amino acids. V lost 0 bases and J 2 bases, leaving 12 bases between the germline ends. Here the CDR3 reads CASSLALSLAGNTIYF. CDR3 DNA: TGTGCCAGCAGCTTGGCCCTTAGTCTTGCTGGAAACACCATATATTTT.

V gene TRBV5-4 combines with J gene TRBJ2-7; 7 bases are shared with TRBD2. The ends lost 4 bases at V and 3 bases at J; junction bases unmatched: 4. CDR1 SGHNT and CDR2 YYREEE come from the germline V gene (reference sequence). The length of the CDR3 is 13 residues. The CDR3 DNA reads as TGTGCCAGCAGCCCGGGACTATACTACGAGCAGTACTTC. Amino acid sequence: CASSPGLYYEQYF.

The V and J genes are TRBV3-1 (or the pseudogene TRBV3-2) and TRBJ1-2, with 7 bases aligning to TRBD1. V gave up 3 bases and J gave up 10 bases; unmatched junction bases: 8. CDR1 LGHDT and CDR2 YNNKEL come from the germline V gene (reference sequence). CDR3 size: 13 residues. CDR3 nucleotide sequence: TGTGCCAGCAGCCAGGAAGCGACAGGGATCTACACCTTC. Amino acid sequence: CASSQEATGIYTF.

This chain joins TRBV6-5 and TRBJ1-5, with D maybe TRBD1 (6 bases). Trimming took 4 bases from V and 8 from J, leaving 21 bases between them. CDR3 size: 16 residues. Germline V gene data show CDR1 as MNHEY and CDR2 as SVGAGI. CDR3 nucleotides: TGTGCCAGCAGTTTGAACTACAGGGTCCCCCCGGAGCCCCAGCATTTT. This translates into CASSLNYRVPPEPQHF.